Listed below are T cell receptor beta chains from one sample, sequenced in a study of blood T cell repertoires in COVID-19. This table comes from immunoSEQ multiplex PCR, and its TCRdb copy is limited to in-frame clones, with some not included. This sample has tens of thousands of clones, with 70% to 85% found just once. Sequences were obtained from peripheral blood. The receptors shown here come from a woman in her fifties or sixties with acute or convalescent COVID-19. CDR3s include the opening cysteine and the closing phenylalanine or tryptophan. A D gene is named only where the DNA matches it firmly.

TRBV9,TRBJ1-4,NA,TGTGCCAGCAGCGTAGTAAGCGGGGGCCAGGAAAAACTGTTTTTT,CASSVVSGGQEKLFF
TRBV5-1,TRBJ1-4,NA,TGCGCCAGCAGCCTAACAGGAAACGAAAAACTGTTTTTT,CASSLTGNEKLFF
TRBV6-5,TRBJ1-3,NA,TGTGCCAGCAGACCGGGACTCTCTGGAAACACCATATATTTT,CASRPGLSGNTIYF
TRBV5-6,TRBJ1-2,NA,TGTGCCAGCAGCTCCCACGGGTCCGCCCCTTATGGCTACACCTTC,CASSSHGSAPYGYTF
TRBV15,TRBJ2-7,TRBD1,TGTGCCACCAGCAGAGGGGACAGCATTTACGAGCAGTACTTC,CATSRGDSIYEQYF
TRBV7-2,TRBJ2-7,TRBD1,TGTGCCAGCAGCCGCGCCGGGACAGGGGAGGACGAGCAGTACTTC,CASSRAGTGEDEQYF
TRBV5-6,TRBJ1-2,TRBD1,TGTGCCAGCAGCCTAAGGACAGGGGCCTATGGCTACACCTTC,CASSLRTGAYGYTF
TRBV19,TRBJ1-5,TRBD1,TGTGCCAGTAGTATTGGTGACAGGGTCGGGCAGCCCCAGCATTTT,CASSIGDRVGQPQHF
TRBV5-1,TRBJ2-7,NA,TGCGCCAGCAGCGAAGGGACACCTAACTACGAGCAGTACTTC,CASSEGTPNYEQYF
TRBV5-1,TRBJ2-1,NA,TGCGCCAGCAGCCCGAAGCCGGGGAATGAGCAGTTCTTC,CASSPKPGNEQFF
TRBV5-1,TRBJ2-2,NA,TGCGCCAGCAGCTTGCGTGGAACGCAGGGTGACGGGGAGCTGTTTTTT,CASSLRGTQGDGELFF
TRBV28,TRBJ1-1,TRBD1,TGTGCCAGCAGTCCCATTAACGTGGGGGACAGTCGCTTAAACACTGAAGCTTTCTTT,CASSPINVGDSRLNTEAFF
TRBV30,TRBJ2-3,NA,TGTGCCTGGAGTGGGGTCGGAGGGGCACGCACAGATACGCAGTATTTT,CAWSGVGGARTDTQYF